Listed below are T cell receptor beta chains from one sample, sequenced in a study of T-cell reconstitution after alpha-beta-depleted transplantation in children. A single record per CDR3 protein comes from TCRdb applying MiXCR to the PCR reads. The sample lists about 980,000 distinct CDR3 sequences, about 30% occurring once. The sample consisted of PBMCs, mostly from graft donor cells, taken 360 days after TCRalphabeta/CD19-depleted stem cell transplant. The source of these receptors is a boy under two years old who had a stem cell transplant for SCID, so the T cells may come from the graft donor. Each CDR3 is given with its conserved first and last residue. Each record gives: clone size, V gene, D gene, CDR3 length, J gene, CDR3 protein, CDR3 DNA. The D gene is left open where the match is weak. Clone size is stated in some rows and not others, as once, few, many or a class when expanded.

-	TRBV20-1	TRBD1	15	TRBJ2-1	CSADGQGKTYNEQFF	TGCAGTGCTGATGGACAGGGGAAGACCTACAATGAGCAGTTCTTC
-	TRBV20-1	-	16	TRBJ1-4	CSASRPPGPFNEKLFF	TGCAGTGCTTCCAGACCTCCGGGTCCGTTCAATGAAAAACTGTTTTTT
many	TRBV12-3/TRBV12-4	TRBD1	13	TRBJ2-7	CASSFGQVYEQYF	TGTGCCAGCAGTTTTGGACAGGTCTACGAGCAGTACTTC
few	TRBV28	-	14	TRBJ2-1	CASSFGPQTGGQFF	TGTGCCAGCAGTTTTGGCCCCCAGACAGGAGGGCAGTTCTTC
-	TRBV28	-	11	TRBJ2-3	CASNAGGTQYF	TGTGCCAGCAACGCTGGGGGAACGCAGTATTTT
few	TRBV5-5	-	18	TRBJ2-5	CASSFGRGRGSTPETQYF	TGTGCCAGCAGCTTCGGGCGTGGACGGGGGTCCACCCCGGAGACCCAGTACTTC
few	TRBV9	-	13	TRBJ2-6	CASSVGWANVLTF	TGTGCCAGCAGCGTAGGGTGGGCCAACGTCCTGACTTTC
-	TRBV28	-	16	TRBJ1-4	CASSPWARDEGEKLFF	TGTGCCAGCAGCCCCTGGGCTAGGGATGAAGGTGAAAAACTGTTTTTT
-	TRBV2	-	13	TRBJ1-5	CASSDRRNQPQHF	TGTGCCAGCAGTGACAGACGGAATCAGCCCCAGCATTTT
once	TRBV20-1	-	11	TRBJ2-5	CSANIQETQYF	TGCAGTGCTAACATCCAAGAGACCCAGTACTTC
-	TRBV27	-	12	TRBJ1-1	CASSPGQTVAFF	TGTGCCAGCAGTCCCGGGCAGACCGTAGCTTTCTTT
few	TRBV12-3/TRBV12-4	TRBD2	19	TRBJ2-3	CTSSFFPERTSGGTDTQYF	TGTACCAGCAGTTTTTTCCCGGAACGGACTAGCGGGGGGACAGATACGCAGTATTTT
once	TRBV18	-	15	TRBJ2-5	CASSPPGTALETQYF	TGTGCCAGCTCACCACCCGGGACCGCCTTAGAGACCCAGTACTTC
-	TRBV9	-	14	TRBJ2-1	CASSAKGSYNEQFF	TGTGCCAGCAGCGCCAAGGGCTCCTACAATGAGCAGTTCTTC
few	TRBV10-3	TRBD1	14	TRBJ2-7	CAISGQGAFYEQYF	TGTGCCATCAGTGGCCAGGGGGCTTTTTACGAGCAGTACTTC
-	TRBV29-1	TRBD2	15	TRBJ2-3	CSVDGGGWSADTQYF	TGCAGCGTTGACGGCGGGGGGTGGTCGGCAGATACGCAGTATTTT
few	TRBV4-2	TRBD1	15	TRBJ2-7	CASSQVPGQGYEQYF	TGTGCCAGCAGCCAAGTGCCGGGACAGGGCTACGAGCAGTACTTC
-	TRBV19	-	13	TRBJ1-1	CASSNGANTEAFF	TGTGCCAGTAGTAACGGAGCGAACACTGAAGCTTTCTTT
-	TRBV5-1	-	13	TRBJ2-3	CASSPIGTDTQYF	TGCGCCAGCAGCCCGATAGGCACAGATACGCAGTATTTT
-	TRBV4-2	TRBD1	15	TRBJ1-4	CASSPGQGGQEKLFF	TGTGCCAGCAGCCCGGGACAGGGGGGTCAGGAAAAACTGTTTTTT
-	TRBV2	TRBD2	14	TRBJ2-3	CARLAGGQFGTQYF	TGTGCCAGACTAGCGGGGGGCCAGTTTGGTACGCAGTATTTT
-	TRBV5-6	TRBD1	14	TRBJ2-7	CASSWGQGDDEQYF	TGTGCCAGCAGCTGGGGACAGGGTGACGACGAGCAGTACTTC
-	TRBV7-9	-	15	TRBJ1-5	CASSWDGTQNQPQHF	TGTGCCAGCAGCTGGGATGGGACACAGAATCAGCCCCAGCATTTT
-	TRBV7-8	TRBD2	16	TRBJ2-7	CASSLAWTSGTYEQYF	TGTGCCAGCAGCTTAGCCTGGACTAGCGGCACCTACGAGCAGTACTTC
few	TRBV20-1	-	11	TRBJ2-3	CSARRRDTQYF	TGCAGTGCTAGGCGGAGGGATACGCAGTATTTT
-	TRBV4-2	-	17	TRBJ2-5	CASSQDKGAGLEETQYF	TGTGCCAGCAGCCAAGATAAGGGCGCGGGGCTAGAAGAGACCCAGTACTTC
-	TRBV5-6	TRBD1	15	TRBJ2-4	CASSLLGTGKNIQYF	TGTGCCAGCAGCTTGCTAGGGACAGGGAAAAACATTCAGTACTTC
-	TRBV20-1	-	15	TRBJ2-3	CSARVFGWHTDTQYF	TGCAGTGCTAGAGTGTTTGGGTGGCACACAGATACGCAGTATTTT
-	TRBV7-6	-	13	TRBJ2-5	CASSSPPQETQYF	TGTGCCAGCAGCTCACCGCCACAAGAGACCCAGTACTTC
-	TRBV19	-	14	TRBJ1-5	CASSIKQANQPQHF	TGTGCCAGTAGTATAAAACAGGCCAATCAGCCCCAGCATTTT
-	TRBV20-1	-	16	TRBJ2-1	CSARDGAGASYNEQFF	TGCAGTGCTAGAGATGGGGCGGGGGCGTCCTACAATGAGCAGTTCTTC
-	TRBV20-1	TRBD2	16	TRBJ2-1	CSARDDGGGRYNEQFF	TGCAGTGCTAGAGATGACGGCGGGGGGCGGTACAATGAGCAGTTCTTC
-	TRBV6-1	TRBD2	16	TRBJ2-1	CASSGLAGISYNEQFF	TGTGCCAGTTCCGGACTAGCGGGTATAAGCTACAATGAGCAGTTCTTC
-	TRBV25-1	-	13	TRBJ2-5	CASSEGGRETQYF	TGTGCCAGCAGCGAGGGCGGAAGAGAGACCCAGTACTTC
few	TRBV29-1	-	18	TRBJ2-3	CSVEDPGEPGPSTDTQYF	TGCAGCGTTGAAGATCCAGGGGAGCCGGGACCCAGCACAGATACGCAGTATTTT
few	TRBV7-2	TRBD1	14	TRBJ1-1	CASSFSPGQSEAFF	TGTGCCAGCAGCTTTAGCCCGGGACAGAGTGAAGCTTTCTTT
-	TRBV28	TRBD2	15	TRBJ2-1	CASRPGGFERNEQFF	TGTGCCAGCAGGCCGGGGGGGTTTGAACGCAATGAGCAGTTCTTC
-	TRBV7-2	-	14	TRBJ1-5	CASSPAWGNQPQHF	TGTGCCAGCAGTCCCGCCTGGGGCAATCAGCCCCAGCATTTT
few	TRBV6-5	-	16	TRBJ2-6	CASSYGVLTGANVLTF	TGTGCCAGCAGTTACGGGGTGCTCACTGGGGCCAACGTCCTGACTTTC
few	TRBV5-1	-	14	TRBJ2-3	CASSSASTVDTQYF	TGCGCCAGCAGCTCAGCCAGCACGGTGGATACGCAGTATTTT
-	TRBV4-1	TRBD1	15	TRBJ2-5	CASSQARQGKETQYF	TGCGCCAGCAGCCAAGCTCGACAGGGTAAAGAGACCCAGTACTTC
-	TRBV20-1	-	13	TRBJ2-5	CTLQGPGGETQYF	TGCACCCTCCAGGGGCCGGGAGGAGAGACCCAGTACTTC
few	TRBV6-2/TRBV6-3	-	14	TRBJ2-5	CASSLGVPAETQYF	TGTGCCAGCAGTCTGGGGGTTCCGGCAGAGACCCAGTACTTC
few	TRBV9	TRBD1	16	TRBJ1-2	CASSLSPTGAAYGYTF	TGTGCCAGCAGCCTTTCCCCGACAGGGGCGGCCTATGGCTACACCTTC
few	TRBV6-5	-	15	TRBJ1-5	CASSYSTGSNQPQHF	TGTGCCAGCAGTTACTCCACAGGTAGCAATCAGCCCCAGCATTTT
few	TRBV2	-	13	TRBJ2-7	CASQAETLYEQYF	TGTGCCAGCCAGGCGGAAACCCTCTACGAGCAGTACTTC
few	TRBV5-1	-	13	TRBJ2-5	CASSLTDVETQYF	TGCGCCAGCAGCTTGACAGACGTGGAGACCCAGTACTTC
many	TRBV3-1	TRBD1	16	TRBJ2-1	CASTPHGQVSYNEQFF	TGTGCCAGCACTCCCCACGGACAGGTCTCCTACAATGAGCAGTTCTTC